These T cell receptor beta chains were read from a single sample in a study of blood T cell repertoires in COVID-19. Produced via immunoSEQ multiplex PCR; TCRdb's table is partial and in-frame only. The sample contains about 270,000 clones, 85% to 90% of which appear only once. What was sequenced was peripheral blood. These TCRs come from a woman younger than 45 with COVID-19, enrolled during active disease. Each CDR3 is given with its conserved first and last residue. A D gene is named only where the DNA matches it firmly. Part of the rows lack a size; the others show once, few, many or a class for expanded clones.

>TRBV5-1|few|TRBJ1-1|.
CASSWEAQNTEAFF
TGCGCCAGCAGCTGGGAGGCGCAGAACACTGAAGCTTTCTTT
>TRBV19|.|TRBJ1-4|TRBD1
CASSTAQGVATNEKLFF
TGTGCCAGTAGTACCGCACAGGGGGTGGCAACTAATGAAAAACTGTTTTTT
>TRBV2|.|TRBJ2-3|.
CASSEYGTNTDTQYF
TGTGCCAGCAGTGAATATGGCACCAACACAGATACGCAGTATTTT
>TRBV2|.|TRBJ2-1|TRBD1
CASTEGGRGEQFF
TGTGCCAGCACGGAAGGGGGCAGGGGTGAGCAGTTCTTC
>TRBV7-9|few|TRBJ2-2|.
CARFLANTGELFF
TGTGCCAGATTCCTAGCGAACACCGGGGAGCTGTTTTTT
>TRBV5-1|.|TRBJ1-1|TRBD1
CASSFSGTGGARTEAFF
TGCGCCAGCAGCTTCTCCGGGACAGGGGGCGCGAGGACTGAAGCTTTCTTT
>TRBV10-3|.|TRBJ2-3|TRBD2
CAISPSGGTQYF
TGTGCCATCAGCCCTAGCGGGGGTACGCAGTATTTT
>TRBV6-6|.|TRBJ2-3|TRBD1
CASRIRGGPSTDTQYF
TGTGCCAGCAGGATTAGAGGGGGCCCAAGCACAGATACGCAGTATTTT
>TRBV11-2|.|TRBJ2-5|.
CASSQLWAYQETQYF
TGTGCCAGCAGCCAACTTTGGGCGTACCAAGAGACCCAGTACTTC
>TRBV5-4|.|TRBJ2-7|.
CASSPKGHEQYF
TGTGCCAGCAGCCCAAAGGGGCACGAGCAGTACTTC
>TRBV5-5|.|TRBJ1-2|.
CASSLVMEGVYGYTF
TGTGCCAGCAGCTTGGTTATGGAGGGTGTCTATGGCTACACCTTC
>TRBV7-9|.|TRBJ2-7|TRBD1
CASSPDRAGYEQYF
TGTGCCAGCAGCCCGGACAGGGCGGGATACGAGCAGTACTTC
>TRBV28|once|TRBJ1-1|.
CASSFGSTPEAFF
TGTGCCAGCAGTTTTGGGAGTACCCCTGAAGCTTTCTTT
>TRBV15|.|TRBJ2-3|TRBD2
CASGRGAGTDTQYF
TGTGCCAGTGGGCGGGGGGCCGGCACAGATACGCAGTATTTT
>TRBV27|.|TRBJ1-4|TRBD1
CASSTAGTGREKLFF
TGTGCCAGCAGTACTGCCGGGACAGGACGTGAAAAACTGTTTTTT
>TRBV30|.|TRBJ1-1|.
CAWSALAGANTEAFF
TGTGCCTGGAGCGCCCTGGCGGGGGCGAACACTGAAGCTTTCTTT
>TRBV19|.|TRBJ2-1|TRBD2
CASSVSGGAGNEQFF
TGTGCCAGTAGTGTTAGCGGGGGGGCCGGGAATGAGCAGTTCTTC
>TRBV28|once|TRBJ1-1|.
CASTPGTLNTEAFF
TGTGCCAGTACCCCCGGGACTTTGAACACTGAAGCTTTCTTT
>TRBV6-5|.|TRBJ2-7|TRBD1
CAIRDSDYEQYF
TGTGCCATTCGGGACAGCGATTACGAGCAGTACTTC
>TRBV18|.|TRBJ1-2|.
CASSLDSLNYGYTF
TGTGCCAGCTCCTTGGACAGCTTAAACTATGGCTACACCTTC
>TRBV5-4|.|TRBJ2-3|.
CASSTTGTLSTDTQYF
TGTGCCAGCAGCACAACCGGGACACTTAGCACAGATACGCAGTATTTT
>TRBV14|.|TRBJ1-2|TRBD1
CASSHNSGTAFYGYTF
TGTGCCAGCAGCCACAATTCCGGGACAGCCTTCTATGGCTACACCTTC
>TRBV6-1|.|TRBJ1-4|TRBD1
CASSGTGAVTNEKLFF
TGTGCCAGCAGTGGGACAGGGGCAGTGACTAATGAAAAACTGTTTTTT
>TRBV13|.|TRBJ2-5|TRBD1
CASSFGTGRETQYF
TGTGCCAGCAGCTTCGGGACAGGGAGAGAGACCCAGTACTTC
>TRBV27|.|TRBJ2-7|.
CASSLSPGSPYEQYF
TGTGCCAGCAGTTTGTCCCCAGGCTCCCCCTACGAGCAGTACTTC
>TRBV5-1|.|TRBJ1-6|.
CASSLAVSPNSPLHF
TGCGCCAGCAGCTTGGCCGTGTCTCCTAATTCACCCCTCCACTTT
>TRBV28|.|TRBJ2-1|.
CASSLDSRSYNEQFF
TGTGCCAGCAGTTTGGACAGTCGCTCCTACAATGAGCAGTTCTTC
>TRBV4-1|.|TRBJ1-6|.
CASSQDQGKYNSPLHF
TGCGCCAGCAGCCAAGATCAGGGAAAATATAATTCACCCCTCCACTTT
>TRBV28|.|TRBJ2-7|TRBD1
CASSTAPGTGLGEQYF
TGTGCCAGCAGTACTGCCCCCGGGACAGGGTTGGGAGAGCAGTACTTC
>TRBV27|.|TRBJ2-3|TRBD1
CASSARGRGLSTDTQYF
TGTGCCAGCAGTGCCCGGGGCAGGGGGCTCAGCACAGATACGCAGTATTTT
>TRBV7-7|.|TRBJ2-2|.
CASSLALLGERTGELFF
TGTGCCAGCAGCTTAGCGCTTCTAGGAGAAAGGACCGGGGAGCTGTTTTTT
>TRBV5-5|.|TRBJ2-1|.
CASSGGQTSYNEQFF
TGTGCCAGCAGCGGCGGACAGACTTCCTACAATGAGCAGTTCTTC
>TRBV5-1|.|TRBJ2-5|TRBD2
CASSLSLGAGEETQYF
TGCGCCAGCAGCTTGAGTCTCGGAGCGGGGGAAGAGACCCAGTACTTC
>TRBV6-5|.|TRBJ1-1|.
CASSYSRKNTEAFF
TGTGCCAGCAGTTACTCGCGTAAGAACACTGAAGCTTTCTTT
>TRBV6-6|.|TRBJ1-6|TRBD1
CASSTGTAYSPLHF
TGTGCCAGCAGTACAGGGACAGCCTATTCACCCCTCCACTTT
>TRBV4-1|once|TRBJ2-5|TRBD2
CASSPGGSQETQYF
TGCGCCAGCAGCCCCGGGGGGAGCCAAGAGACCCAGTACTTC
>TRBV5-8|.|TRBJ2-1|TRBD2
CASSSQRSGGPWSYNEQFF
TGTGCCAGCAGCTCGCAGCGTAGCGGGGGGCCGTGGTCCTACAATGAGCAGTTCTTC
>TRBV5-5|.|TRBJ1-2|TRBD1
CASSTRQGVTNYGYTF
TGTGCCAGCAGCACTAGACAGGGGGTTACTAACTATGGCTACACCTTC
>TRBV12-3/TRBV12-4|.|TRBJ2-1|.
CASSFGGGDEQFF
TGTGCCAGCAGTTTTGGCGGGGGCGATGAGCAGTTCTTC
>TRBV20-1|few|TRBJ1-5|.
CSASRPGALNQPQHF
TGCAGTGCTAGTCGGCCAGGGGCCCTCAATCAGCCCCAGCATTTT
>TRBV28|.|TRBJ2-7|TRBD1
CASSLSGGNEQYF
TGTGCCAGCAGTTTATCAGGGGGTAACGAGCAGTACTTC
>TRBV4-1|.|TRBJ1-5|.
CASSQDPGTQPQHF
TGCGCCAGCAGCCAAGATCCAGGTACTCAGCCCCAGCATTTT
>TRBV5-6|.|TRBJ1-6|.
CASSSWGGSYNSPLHF
TGTGCCAGCAGCTCTTGGGGGGGGTCCTATAATTCACCCCTCCACTTT
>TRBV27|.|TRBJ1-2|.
CASSPYGVRNGYTF
TGTGCCAGCAGTCCCTACGGGGTCAGAAATGGCTACACCTTC
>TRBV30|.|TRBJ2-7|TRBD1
CAWSLDDRGRSYEQYF
TGTGCCTGGAGTTTAGACGACAGGGGGCGCTCCTACGAGCAGTACTTC
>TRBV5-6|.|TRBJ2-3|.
CASSYFSAHTDTQYF
TGTGCCAGCAGCTATTTTTCAGCGCACACAGATACGCAGTATTTT
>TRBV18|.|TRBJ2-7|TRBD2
CASSAGLAGSVYNEQYF
TGTGCCAGCTCAGCGGGACTAGCGGGGTCAGTTTACAACGAGCAGTACTTC
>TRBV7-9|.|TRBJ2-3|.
CASSSRWAPVTDTQYF
TGTGCCAGCAGCTCCCGGTGGGCCCCAGTGACAGATACGCAGTATTTT
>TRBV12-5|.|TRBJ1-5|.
CASVFQPQHF
TGTGCTAGTGTATTTCAGCCCCAGCATTTT
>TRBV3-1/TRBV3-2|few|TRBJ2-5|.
CASSQDWGLETQYF
TGTGCCAGCAGCCAAGACTGGGGCTTAGAGACCCAGTACTTC
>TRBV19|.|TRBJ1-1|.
CASSTRANTEAFF
TGTGCCAGTAGTACGCGGGCGAACACTGAAGCTTTCTTT
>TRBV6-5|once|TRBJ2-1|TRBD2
CASRLAGLQFF
TGTGCCAGCAGGCTAGCGGGGTTGCAGTTCTTC
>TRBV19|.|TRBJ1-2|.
CASSIGYGYTF
TGTGCCAGTAGTATCGGGTATGGCTACACCTTC
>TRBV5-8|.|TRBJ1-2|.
CASSLRQGLDLTGYTF
TGTGCCAGCAGCTTGCGGCAGGGACTTGATTTAACGGGCTACACCTTC
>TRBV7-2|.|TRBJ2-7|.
CASSLGVGLTYEQYF
TGTGCCAGCAGCTTAGGGGTGGGACTCACCTACGAGCAGTACTTC
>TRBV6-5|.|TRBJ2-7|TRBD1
CASGRDRRSYEQYF
TGTGCCAGCGGCCGGGACAGGAGATCCTACGAGCAGTACTTC
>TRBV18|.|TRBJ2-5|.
CASSSAQVGQETQYF
TGTGCCAGCTCATCCGCCCAGGTCGGCCAAGAGACCCAGTACTTC